Presented here are 17 T cell receptor beta chains from one specimen sequenced in a study of blood T cell repertoires in COVID-19. Produced via immunoSEQ multiplex PCR; TCRdb's table is partial and in-frame only. The data show hundreds of thousands of clones, 85% to 90% seen once. The sequenced sample consisted of peripheral blood. Receptors originate from a woman aged 50 to 65 with COVID-19, enrolled during active disease.

The sample holds one count of this clone. The V gene is TRBV30, the J gene TRBJ2-5; 8 bases map to TRBD1. Losses at the gene ends were 3 bases for V and 5 bases for J; bases not matched to a gene: 8. CDR3 length: 14 amino acids. CDR1 and CDR2 from the germline V gene are GTSNPN and SVGIG (reference sequence). CDR3 in amino acids: CAWRDRARGETQYF. CDR3 DNA sequence: TGTGCCTGGAGGGACAGGGCGAGAGGGGAGACCCAGTACTTC.

V and J are TRBV7-7 and TRBJ2-1; 7 positions agree with TRBD2. The germline V gene has CDR1 SSHAT and CDR2 FNYEAQ (reference sequence). V shed 5 bases and J 7 bases; nucleotides not matched to a gene: 11. The CDR3 spans 15 residues. CDR3 nucleotides: TGTGCCAGCAGCCCAGGATATGGGGGGGGGAATGAGCAGTTCTTC. It encodes CASSPGYGGGNEQFF.

This clone was counted a single time. The V gene is TRBV20-1, the J gene TRBJ1-6; no reliable D call. The germline gives CDR1 DFQATT, CDR2 SNEGSKA (reference sequence). Trimming left V 3 bases short and J 9 bases short, with 15 bases between. The CDR3 contains 14 residues. CDR3 coding DNA: TGCAGTGCTAGTACGGTGGAGGGTGGTTCACCCCTCCACTTT. This gives the protein CSASTVEGGSPLHF.

The rearrangement links TRBV7-9 to TRBJ2-1, with a possible D match to TRBD1 (6 bases). Germline V gives CDR1 SEHNR, CDR2 FQNEAQ (reference sequence). This CDR3 region has 14 residues. V was trimmed by 4 bases and J by 4 bases, leaving 11 bases between them. CDR3 sequence (DNA): TGTGCCAGCAGCTCTTACACAGGGTACAATGAGCAGTTCTTC. Encoded protein: CASSSYTGYNEQFF.

V gene TRBV12-3 or TRBV12-4 combines with J gene TRBJ2-7; 7 bases fit TRBD1. The length of the CDR3 is 13 residues. J lost 4 bases, V lost 7 bases, and 7 bases had no gene match. CDR3 sequence: CASTFTGEYEQYF. The CDR3 coding sequence is TGTGCCAGCACTTTTACAGGGGAATACGAGCAGTACTTC.

This sequence joins TRBV5-5 and TRBJ1-1, with D possibly being TRBD1 (6 bases). Germline-derived CDR1 and CDR2 are SGHKS and YYEKEE (reference sequence). V was shortened by 0 bases and J by 10 bases, with 13 bases between the two germline ends. This CDR3 spans 13 amino acids. CDR3 sequence reads: CASSLVRGRGAFF. The CDR3 nucleotides read TGTGCCAGCAGCTTGGTCAGGGGCCGGGGAGCTTTCTTT.

J is TRBJ2-7 and V is TRBV3-1 (or the pseudogene TRBV3-2), with D maybe TRBD2 (5 bases). CDR1 is LGHDT and CDR2 is YNNKEL in the germline V gene (reference sequence). The V end lost 6 bases, the J end lost 2 bases, and 14 bases lay between the germline ends. CDR3 length equals 14 residues. The DNA for the CDR3 is TGTGCCAGCAGGCCCCGGGTCGGGGCCTACGAGCAGTACTTC. Translation gives CASRPRVGAYEQYF.

The chain carries TRBV19 and TRBJ1-2; 9 bases align to TRBD1. CDR1 is LNHDA, CDR2 SQIVND, per germline (reference sequence). V lost 2 bases and J lost 4; bases outside the gene matches: 11. CDR3 size: 17 residues. CDR3 DNA sequence: TGTGCCAGTAGTATAAGTACAGGGGGCGCCGCCCCCTATGGCTACACCTTC. The encoded protein is CASSISTGGAAPYGYTF.

The V and J genes are TRBV2 and TRBJ2-7; 8 positions match TRBD1. This CDR3 has 14 residues. The germline gives CDR1 SNHLY, CDR2 FYNNEI. The V and J ends lost 7 bases and 5 bases, in that order; junction bases with no gene match: 10. In DNA, the CDR3 is TGTGCCAGCAATGGACAGGGTAATTCCCACGAGCAGTACTTC. Its protein product is CASNGQGNSHEQYF. The full variable domain, its missing parts supplied by reference TRBV2 and TRBJ2-7, is EPEVTQTPSHQVTQMGQEVILRCVPISNHLYFYWYRQILGQKVEFLVSFYNNEISEKSEIFDDQFSVERPDGSNFTLKIRSTKLEDSAMYFCASNGQGNSHEQYFGPGTRLTVT.

Concerning this clone: This same CDR3 is encoded by further DNA sequences in the sample. CDR3: CASSSLAGGPYNEQFF. The CDR3 DNA is TGTGCCAGCAGTTCCCTCGCGGGGGGGCCCTACAATGAGCAGTTCTTC. The rearrangement uses TRBV27 and TRBJ2-1, with TRBD2 matching over 9 bases. The J segment lost 2 bases and the V segment lost 4 bases, leaving 6 bases of the junction unmatched. This CDR3 spans 16 amino acids. Germline assignment: CDR1 MNHEY and CDR2 SMNVEV (reference sequence).

This clone occurred once. This chain joins TRBV7-9 and TRBJ1-1; weak D call: TRBD1 (6 bases). The CDR3 sequence is 14 residues long. The ends were cut back, 4 bases at V and 6 bases at J, with 15 bases in the middle. Germline V gene data show CDR1 as SEHNR and CDR2 as FQNEAQ (reference sequence). As DNA, the CDR3 is TGTGCCAGCAGCTCAGCAGGGGCCGCGGCTGAAGCTTTCTTT. It codes for CASSSAGAAAEAFF.

The rearrangement links TRBV24-1 to TRBJ2-5, with D perhaps matching TRBD2 (5 bases). CDR1 is KGHDR, CDR2 SFDVKD, per germline. The CDR3 runs to 13 residues. Trimming pared 7 bases from V and 5 bases from J, leaving 13 bases between. The CDR3 sequence is CATRSGRKETQYF. CDR3 nucleotide sequence: TGTGCCACCAGGAGCGGCAGAAAGGAGACCCAGTACTTC.

The chain joins TRBV28 to TRBJ1-5; 8 bases map to TRBD1. CDR3 length equals 17 residues. Germline trimming cut 0 bases from V and 0 bases from J; bases unmatched to any gene: 4. Germline CDR1 MDHEN, CDR2 SYDVKM. The CDR3 region is CASSLWVTGASNQPQHF. CDR3 bases: TGTGCCAGCAGTTTATGGGTGACAGGGGCTAGCAATCAGCCCCAGCATTTT. Looking up the rest from reference TRBV28 and TRBJ1-5 gives the full variable domain: DVKVTQSSRYLVKRTGEKVFLECVQDMDHENMFWYRQDPGLGLRLIYFSYDVKMKEKGDIPEGYSVSREKKERFSLILESASTNQTSMYLCASSLWVTGASNQPQHFGDGTRLSIL.

The chain joins TRBV6-5 to TRBJ2-7; TRBD1 agrees at 12 bases. The germline V gene has CDR1 MNHEY and CDR2 SVGAGI. With V trimmed by 6 bases and J by 6 bases, 9 bases remained unmatched. The CDR3 is 15 amino acids. The CDR3 protein is CASSPGGQGAVEQYF. Here the CDR3 DNA reads TGTGCCAGCAGCCCCGGGGGACAGGGGGCGGTCGAGCAGTACTTC.

The chain links TRBV6-5 to TRBJ2-5, with unresolved D. The CDR3 length is 12 residues. V was pared by 2 bases and J by 4 bases, with 5 bases between. Germline V CDR1 and CDR2: MNHEY, SVGAGI. This chain's CDR3 is CASSYTGETQYF. The CDR3 DNA reads TGTGCCAGCAGTTACACGGGAGAGACCCAGTACTTC.

V is TRBV5-1 and J is TRBJ2-7; D is ambiguous. The CDR3 length is 15 residues. The V and J ends lost 6 bases and 5 bases respectively, with 21 bases between them. Germline V gene sequence: CDR1 SGHRS, CDR2 YFSETQ. DNA for the CDR3: TGCGCCAGCACCCCATTAGGAGTACAAGGAGACGAGCAGTACTTC. Translation: CASTPLGVQGDEQYF.

The rearrangement joins TRBV6-6 to TRBJ1-5; D gene ambiguous. Germline V gene lookup returns CDR1 MNHNY and CDR2 SVGAGI (reference sequence). This CDR3 has 14 residues. With 8 bases removed from V and 4 bases from J, the gap between germline ends came to 15 bases. The CDR3 here is CASRREAGNQPQHF. In DNA form, the CDR3 reads TGTGCCAGCCGCCGGGAAGCGGGAAATCAGCCCCAGCATTTT.